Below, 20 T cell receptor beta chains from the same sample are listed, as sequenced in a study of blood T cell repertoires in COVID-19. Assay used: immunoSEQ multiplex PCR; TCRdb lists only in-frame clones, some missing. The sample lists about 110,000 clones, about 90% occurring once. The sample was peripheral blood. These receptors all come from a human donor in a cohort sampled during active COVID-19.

The CDR3 sequence is CASTPGGTSGNTIYF. The DNA of the CDR3 is TGTGCCAGCACTCCTGGCGGGACCTCTGGAAACACCATATATTTT. The J gene is TRBJ1-3, the V gene TRBV5-5; maybe TRBD1 (5 bases). This CDR3 region has 15 residues. Germline loops: CDR1 SGHKS, CDR2 YYEKEE (reference sequence). V lost 6 bases, J lost 0 bases, and 13 bases lay in between.

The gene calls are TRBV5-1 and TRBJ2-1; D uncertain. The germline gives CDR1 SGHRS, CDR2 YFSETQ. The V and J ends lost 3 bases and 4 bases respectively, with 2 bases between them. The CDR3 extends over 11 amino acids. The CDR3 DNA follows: TGCGCCAGCAGCTCGTACAATGAGCAGTTCTTC. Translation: CASSSYNEQFF.

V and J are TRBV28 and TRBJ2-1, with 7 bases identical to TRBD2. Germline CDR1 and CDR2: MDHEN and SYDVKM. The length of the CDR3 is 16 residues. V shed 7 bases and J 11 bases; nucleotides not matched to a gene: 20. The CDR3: CASTPLAASGKGQQFF. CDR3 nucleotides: TGTGCCAGCACCCCATTAGCGGCTAGCGGAAAAGGTCAGCAGTTCTTC.

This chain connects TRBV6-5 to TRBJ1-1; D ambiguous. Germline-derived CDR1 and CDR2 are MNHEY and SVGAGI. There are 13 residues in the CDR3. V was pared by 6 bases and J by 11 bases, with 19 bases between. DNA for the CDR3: TGTGCCAGCAGCCGACAAGGACGGGGAAGGGCTTTCTTT. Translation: CASSRQGRGRAFF.

The CDR3 bases are TGTGCCAGCAGCTACAGGGGGCAGGACACTGAAGCTTTCTTT. Protein: CASSYRGQDTEAFF. The chain recombines TRBV11-3 with TRBJ1-1; 9 nucleotides line up with TRBD1. This CDR3 is built from 14 residues. Germline loops: CDR1 SGHNT, CDR2 YENEEA. J lost 3 bases, V lost 4 bases, and 3 bases had no gene match.

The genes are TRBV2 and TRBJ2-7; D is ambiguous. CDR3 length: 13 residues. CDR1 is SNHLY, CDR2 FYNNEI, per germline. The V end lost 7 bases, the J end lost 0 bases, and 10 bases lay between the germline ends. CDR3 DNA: TGTGCCAGCAACGGCGCGGCCTCCTACGAGCAGTACTTC. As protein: CASNGAASYEQYF.

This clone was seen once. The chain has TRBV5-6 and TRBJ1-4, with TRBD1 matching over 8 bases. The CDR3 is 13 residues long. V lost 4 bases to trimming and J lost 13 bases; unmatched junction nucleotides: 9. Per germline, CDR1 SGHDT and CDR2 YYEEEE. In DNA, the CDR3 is TGTGCCAGCAGCCCTCCGGGACAGGTGATACTGTTTTTT. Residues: CASSPPGQVILFF.

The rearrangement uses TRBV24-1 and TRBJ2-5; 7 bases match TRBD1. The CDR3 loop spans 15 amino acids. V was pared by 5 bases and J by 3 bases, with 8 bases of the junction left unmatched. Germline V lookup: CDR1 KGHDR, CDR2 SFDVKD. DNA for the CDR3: TGTGCCACCAGTGGAGTCGAAACAGGGGAAGAGACCCAGTACTTC. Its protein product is CATSGVETGEETQYF.

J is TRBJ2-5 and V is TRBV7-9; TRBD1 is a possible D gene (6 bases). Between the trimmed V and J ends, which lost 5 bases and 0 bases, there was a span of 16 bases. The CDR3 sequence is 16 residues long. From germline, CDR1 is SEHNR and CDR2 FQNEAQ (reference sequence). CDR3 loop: CASSPTTTGHQETQYF. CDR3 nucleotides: TGTGCCAGCAGCCCCACCACGACAGGTCACCAAGAGACCCAGTACTTC.

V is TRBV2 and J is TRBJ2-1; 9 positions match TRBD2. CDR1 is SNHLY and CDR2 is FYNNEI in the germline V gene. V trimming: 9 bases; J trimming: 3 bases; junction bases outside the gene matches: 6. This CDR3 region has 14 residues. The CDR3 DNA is TGTGCCAGGTCCGGGACTAGCAGCTACAATGAGCAGTTCTTC. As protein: CARSGTSSYNEQFF.

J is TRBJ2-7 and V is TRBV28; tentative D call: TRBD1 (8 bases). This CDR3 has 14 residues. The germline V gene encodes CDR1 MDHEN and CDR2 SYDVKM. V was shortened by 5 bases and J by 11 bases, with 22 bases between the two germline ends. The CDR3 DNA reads TGTGCCAGCAGTCTCGGGACAGGTCTTGGGAGGGAGTACTTC. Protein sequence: CASSLGTGLGREYF.

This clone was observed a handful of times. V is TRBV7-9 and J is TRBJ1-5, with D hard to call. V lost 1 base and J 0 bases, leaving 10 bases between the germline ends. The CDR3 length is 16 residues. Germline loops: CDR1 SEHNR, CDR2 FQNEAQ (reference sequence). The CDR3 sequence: CASSLGGWNSNQPQHF. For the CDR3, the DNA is TGTGCCAGCAGCTTAGGAGGCTGGAATAGCAATCAGCCCCAGCATTTT.

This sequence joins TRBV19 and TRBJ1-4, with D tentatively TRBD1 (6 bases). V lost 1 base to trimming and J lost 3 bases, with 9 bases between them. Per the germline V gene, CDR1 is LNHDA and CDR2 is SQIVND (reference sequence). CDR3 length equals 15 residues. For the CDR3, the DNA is TGTGCCAGTAGTATAGGGACAGCCGCTAATGAAAAACTGTTTTTT. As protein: CASSIGTAANEKLFF. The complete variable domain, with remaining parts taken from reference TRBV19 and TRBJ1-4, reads DGGITQSPKYLFRKEGQNVTLSCEQNLNHDAMYWYRQDPGQGLRLIYYSQIVNDFQKGDIAEGYSVSREKKESFPLTVTSAQKNPTAFYLCASSIGTAANEKLFFGSGTQLSVL.

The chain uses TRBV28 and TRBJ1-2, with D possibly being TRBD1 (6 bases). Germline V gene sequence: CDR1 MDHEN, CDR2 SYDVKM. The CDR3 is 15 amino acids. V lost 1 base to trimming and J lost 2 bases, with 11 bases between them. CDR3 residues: CASSLSSTGNYGYTF. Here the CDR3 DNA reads TGTGCCAGCAGTTTATCCTCGACAGGCAACTATGGCTACACCTTC.

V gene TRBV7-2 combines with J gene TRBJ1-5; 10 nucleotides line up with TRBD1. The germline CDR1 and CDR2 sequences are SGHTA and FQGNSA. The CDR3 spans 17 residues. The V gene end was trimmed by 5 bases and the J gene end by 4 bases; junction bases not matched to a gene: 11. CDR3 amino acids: CASSRGGTGAKNQPQHF. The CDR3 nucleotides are TGTGCCAGCAGCCGCGGGGGGACAGGGGCAAAGAATCAGCCCCAGCATTTT.

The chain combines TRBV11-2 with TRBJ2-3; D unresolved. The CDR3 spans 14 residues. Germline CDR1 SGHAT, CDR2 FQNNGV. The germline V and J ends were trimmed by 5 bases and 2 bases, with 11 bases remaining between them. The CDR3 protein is CASSPLLDTDTQYF. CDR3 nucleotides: TGTGCCAGCAGCCCCCTCCTAGACACAGATACGCAGTATTTT.

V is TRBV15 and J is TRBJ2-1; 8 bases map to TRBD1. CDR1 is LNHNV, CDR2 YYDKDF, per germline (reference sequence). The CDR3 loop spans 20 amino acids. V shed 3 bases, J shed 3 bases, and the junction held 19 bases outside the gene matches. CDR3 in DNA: TGTGCCACCAGCAGGAAAGGAACACATGACAGGGGCGGGTTCTACAATGAGCAGTTCTTC. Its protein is CATSRKGTHDRGGFYNEQFF.

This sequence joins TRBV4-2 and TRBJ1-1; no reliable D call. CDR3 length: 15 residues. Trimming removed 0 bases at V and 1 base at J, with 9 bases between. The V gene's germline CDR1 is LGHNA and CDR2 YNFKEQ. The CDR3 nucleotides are TGTGCCAGCAGCCAAGAGTTGCGAGGGAACACTGAAGCTTTCTTT. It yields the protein CASSQELRGNTEAFF.

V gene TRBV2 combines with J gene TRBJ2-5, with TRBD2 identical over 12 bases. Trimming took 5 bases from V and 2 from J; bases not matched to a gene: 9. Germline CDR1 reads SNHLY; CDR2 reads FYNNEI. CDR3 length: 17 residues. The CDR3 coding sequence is TGTGCCAGCAGTCTGGCTAGCGGGGGGGCTTCACAAGAGACCCAGTACTTC. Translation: CASSLASGGASQETQYF.

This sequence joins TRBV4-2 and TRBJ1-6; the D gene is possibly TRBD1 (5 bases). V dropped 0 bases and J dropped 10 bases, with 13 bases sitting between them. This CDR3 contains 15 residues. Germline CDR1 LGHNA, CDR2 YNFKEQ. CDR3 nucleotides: TGTGCCAGCAGCCAAGATGCAGGGTTTCAGTCACCCCTCCACTTT. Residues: CASSQDAGFQSPLHF.